The next 18 T cell receptor beta chains were all read from a single sample in a study of T cells in Graves' hyperthyroidism and ophthalmopathy. TCR beta CDR3 region amplification was performed from RNA transcripts. The HTBI set primed first-round TCR CDR3 RT-PCR. Using its own MiXCR run on the multiplex PCR reads, TCRdb lists one record per CDR3 protein. The table has hundreds of thousands of distinct CDR3 sequences, 14% seen once. The sample comprised blood. These receptors originate from a woman aged 50 to 60 with Graves' ophthalmopathy.

The sample holds a few counts of this clonotype. The chain joins TRBV9 to TRBJ2-7; 7 positions match TRBD2. The CDR3 is made up of 16 amino acids. Germline CDR1 reads SGDLS; CDR2 reads YYNGEE. V lost 0 bases, J lost 2 bases, and 8 bases stayed unmatched. CDR3 amino acids: CASSVASGGGPYEQYF. The CDR3, as DNA: TGTGCCAGCAGCGTAGCTAGCGGCGGAGGCCCCTACGAGCAGTACTTC.

This clonotype was found many times. The chain uses TRBV5-5 and TRBJ1-2, with D unresolved. Germline V CDR1 and CDR2: SGHKS, YYEKEE (reference sequence). This CDR3 contains 13 residues. V lost 2 bases and J lost 5, with 10 bases in between. The CDR3 sequence is CASSFGVQYGYTF. CDR3 DNA sequence: TGTGCCAGCAGCTTCGGGGTTCAGTATGGCTACACCTTC.

This clonotype was counted ten times or more. The rearrangement uses TRBV6-1 and TRBJ2-7; 11 bases are shared with TRBD2. This CDR3 spans 15 amino acids. V shed 8 bases, J shed 5 bases, and the junction held 11 bases outside the gene matches. Germline CDR1 MNHNS, CDR2 SASEGT. The CDR3 region has the DNA TGTGCCAGCGGAACTAGCGGGAGTTTTGCCAACGAGCAGTACTTC. Residues: CASGTSGSFANEQYF.

At least ten counts were recorded for this clonotype. The chain uses TRBV15 and TRBJ2-1; 7 nucleotides match TRBD2. Germline assignment: CDR1 LNHNV and CDR2 YYDKDF (reference sequence). Unmatched junction bases numbered 3, after V lost 4 bases and J lost 0 bases. The CDR3 runs 15 residues. CDR3: CATSKSGNSYNEQFF. CDR3 coding DNA: TGTGCCACCAGCAAGAGCGGGAACTCCTACAATGAGCAGTTCTTC.

The table lists this clonotype with a few counts. V is TRBV2 and J is TRBJ1-4; D uncertain. The germline V and J ends were trimmed by 5 bases and 8 bases, with 9 bases remaining between them. This CDR3 is built from 12 residues. The germline V gene encodes CDR1 SNHLY and CDR2 FYNNEI. DNA for the CDR3: TGTGCCAGCAGTCCCTATAACGAAAAACTGTTTTTT. Its protein product is CASSPYNEKLFF.

This clonotype was recorded many times. The chain links TRBV7-2 to TRBJ1-5, with no clear D. The CDR3 spans 17 residues. V was cut by 5 bases and J by 0 bases, with 17 bases left in between. Germline lookup yields CDR1 SGHTA and CDR2 FQGNSA. In DNA form, the CDR3 reads TGTGCCAGCAGCCGGGCCGGATTTCCTTATAGCAATCAGCCCCAGCATTTT. The encoded protein is CASSRAGFPYSNQPQHF.

This clonotype was seen repeatedly, ten times or more. The chain has TRBV5-1 and TRBJ1-1; D is possibly TRBD1 (6 bases). Trimming stripped 4 bases from V and 5 bases from J, with 21 bases between. This CDR3 contains 16 residues. Germline lookup yields CDR1 SGHRS and CDR2 YFSETQ. The chain's CDR3 is CASSQYAQGMGTEAFF. The CDR3 DNA reads as TGCGCCAGCAGCCAATACGCCCAGGGGATGGGAACTGAAGCTTTCTTT.

Many counts were recorded for this clonotype. For the CDR3, the DNA is TGTGCCTCATCAGGACAGGGGGTCAACAATGAGCAGTTCTTC. It yields the protein CASSGQGVNNEQFF. J is TRBJ2-1 and V is TRBV30, with 10 bases lining up with TRBD1. Germline V gene sequence: CDR1 GTSNPN, CDR2 SVGIG (reference sequence). The length of the CDR3 is 14 residues. Trimming took 7 bases from V and 5 from J; bases not matched to a gene: 8.

The genes are TRBV4-1 and TRBJ2-7; weak D call: TRBD2 (5 bases). CDR1 is MGHRA, CDR2 YSYEKL, per germline. Trimming shortened V by 4 bases and J by 3 bases, and 16 bases separated the two germline ends. This CDR3 has 15 residues. DNA of the CDR3: TGCGCCAGCAGCCCCGCGGGTCGTCTTGGCTACGAGCAGTACTTC. Residues: CASSPAGRLGYEQYF.

This clonotype was detected many times. A read error may account for a junction end that differs from germline. The chain's CDR3 is CASRLGGGEQYF. The CDR3 bases are TGTGCCAGCCGCTTAGGCGGAGGCGAGCAGTACTTC. This chain links TRBV7-9 with TRBJ2-7; D is possibly TRBD2 (5 bases). CDR1 SEHNR and CDR2 FQNEAQ come from the germline V gene (reference sequence). The CDR3 length is 12 residues.

This clonotype was observed many times. The rearrangement uses TRBV20-1 and TRBJ2-5; D unresolved. The germline gives CDR1 DFQATT, CDR2 SNEGSKA (reference sequence). The CDR3 extends over 10 amino acids. V was cut by 5 bases and J by 5 bases, with 6 bases left in between. The CDR3 DNA follows: TGCAGTGCTGGTAGGGAGACCCAGTACTTC. Residues: CSAGRETQYF.

This clonotype was seen a handful of times. This chain links TRBV29-1 with TRBJ2-5; the D gene could be TRBD1 or TRBD2 (6 bases each). This CDR3 region has 13 residues. Germline values: CDR1 SQVTM, CDR2 ANQGSEA. V was trimmed by 2 bases and J by 7 bases, leaving 14 bases between them. CDR3 DNA: TGCAGCGTTGAACCGAGGGGGGATGGGACCCAGTACTTC. This codes for CSVEPRGDGTQYF.

In its sample, this clonotype was seen many times. This chain connects TRBV7-2 to TRBJ2-7; D not certain. The V and J ends lost 1 base and 2 bases respectively, with 15 bases between them. The CDR3 is 16 residues long. Germline values: CDR1 SGHTA, CDR2 FQGNSA. The CDR3 sequence is CASSLVGWSSTYEQYF. The CDR3 nucleotides read TGTGCCAGCAGCTTAGTAGGCTGGAGTTCCACCTACGAGCAGTACTTC.

This clonotype was observed many times. The chain couples TRBV5-1 to TRBJ1-5; 7 nucleotides line up with TRBD1. This CDR3 is built from 14 residues. Germline-derived CDR1 and CDR2 are SGHRS and YFSETQ. With 3 bases clipped from V and 7 bases from J, the junction kept 7 bases outside the gene matches. In DNA form, the CDR3 reads TGCGCCAGCAGCTCAGGGGGGGCCCGGCAGCCCCAGCATTTT. Its translation: CASSSGGARQPQHF.

A note on this clonotype: A much larger clone sits a single nucleotide away, making a read error possible. The chain is built from TRBV18 and TRBJ2-7; 14 bases are shared with TRBD2. Germline V gene data show CDR1 as KGHSH and CDR2 as LQKENI. The CDR3 runs to 15 residues. The J segment lost 9 bases and the V segment lost 4 bases, leaving 8 bases of the junction unmatched. The CDR3 here is CASSQTSGRAEGQYF. CDR3 nucleotide sequence: TGTGCCAGCTCACAGACTAGCGGGAGGGCGGAGGGGCAGTACTTC.

This clonotype was counted many times. The gene calls are TRBV27 and TRBJ2-1, with 10 bases lining up with TRBD2. This CDR3 region has 17 residues. Germline V gene lookup returns CDR1 MNHEY and CDR2 SMNVEV (reference sequence). V shed 7 bases and J 1 base; nucleotides not matched to a gene: 10. CDR3 nucleotide sequence: TGTGCCAGCACTTCAAAGCCGGGACTAGCGTCCTACAATGAGCAGTTCTTC. Protein product: CASTSKPGLASYNEQFF.

This clonotype was recorded many times. The chain links TRBV7-2 to TRBJ1-3, with unresolved D. Trimming removed 4 bases at V and 3 bases at J, with 19 bases between. The CDR3 has 17 residues. CDR1 SGHTA and CDR2 FQGNSA come from the germline V gene. The CDR3 protein is CASSSPGEGSYGNTIYF. CDR3 DNA: TGTGCCAGCAGCTCCCCTGGGGAAGGGAGTTATGGAAACACCATATATTTT.

The J gene is TRBJ2-5, the V gene TRBV5-1; TRBD2 matches 11 bases. V was clipped by 0 bases and J by 3 bases; unmatched bases: 13. Looked up from germline, CDR1 is SGHRS and CDR2 is YFSETQ. This CDR3 region has 19 residues. Here the CDR3 reads CASSLALQASGRRKETQYF. As DNA, the CDR3 is TGCGCCAGCAGCTTGGCCTTGCAAGCTAGCGGGAGGAGAAAAGAGACCCAGTACTTC.